The clone carrying this T cell receptor beta chain was seen only a few times. Its specificity is unknown. The V gene's germline CDR1 is SGHRS and CDR2 YFSETQ. J lost 4 bases, V lost 4 bases, and 5 bases had no gene match. The CDR3 extends over 14 amino acids. 5'-RACE, quantitative and with molecular barcodes, yielded the TCR beta libraries. A single record per CDR3 protein comes from TCRdb applying MiXCR to the 5' RACE reads. Of 700,000 to 850,000 distinct CDR3 sequences in the sample, about 12% were seen once. The sample originates from a study of CD8 T cells in ankylosing spondylitis. General study points: Within peripheral blood, clones linked to disease were CD8+ and relatively rare. Past studies reported some motif variants in reactive arthritis synovial fluid and blood. Matched ankylosing spondylitis synovial fluid reportedly showed significant enrichment of disease-linked clones. A motif in TCR beta, a set of eight or nine highly homologous variants, appeared characteristic of ankylosing spondylitis blood.

Sequences were obtained from blood, either unsorted or a sorted T cell fraction (not recorded which). The rearrangement joins TRBV5-1 to TRBJ2-5; 9 bases fit TRBD1. This TCR was recovered from a male donor with ankylosing spondylitis. Here the CDR3 reads CASSSTGGTETQYF. The CDR3 DNA is TGCGCCAGCAGCAGTACAGGGGGCACAGAGACCCAGTACTTC.